The clone carrying this T cell receptor beta chain was seen at least ten times. What it binds is unknown. The data are from a study of T cells after posttransplantation cyclophosphamide. Overall study results and limits: Later blood repertoires were often dominated by clones from the donor CD8+ memory compartment. TRB clonality was highly associated with recipient CMV seropositivity and reactivation. Blood and skin or GI T cell repertoires showed limited TRB overlap.

A marrow graft followed busulfan-fludarabine conditioning, with cyclophosphamide on days +3 and +4. This CDR3 has 14 amino acids. Germline CDR1 and CDR2: MNHNY and SVGAGI (reference sequence). The V end was cut by 9 bases, the J end by 3 bases, with 18 bases between. TCRdb keeps only in-frame clones here, not all; method: immunoSEQ multiplex PCR. In total the sample includes about 8,700 clones, none of them seen once. The input for sequencing was PBMCs, taken after an allogeneic stem cell transplant with post-transplant cyclophosphamide. The receptor's source is a young adult male patient who received an allogeneic stem cell transplant from an unrelated donor, was CMV-positive, and had acute and chronic GVHD. Some T cells may be provided by the graft donor. This sequence joins TRBV6-6 and TRBJ2-7; weak D call: TRBD1 (6 bases). The CDR3 protein is CASLATGKGYEQYF. Written as DNA, the CDR3 is TGTGCCAGTCTAGCTACAGGGAAAGGCTACGAGCAGTACTTC.